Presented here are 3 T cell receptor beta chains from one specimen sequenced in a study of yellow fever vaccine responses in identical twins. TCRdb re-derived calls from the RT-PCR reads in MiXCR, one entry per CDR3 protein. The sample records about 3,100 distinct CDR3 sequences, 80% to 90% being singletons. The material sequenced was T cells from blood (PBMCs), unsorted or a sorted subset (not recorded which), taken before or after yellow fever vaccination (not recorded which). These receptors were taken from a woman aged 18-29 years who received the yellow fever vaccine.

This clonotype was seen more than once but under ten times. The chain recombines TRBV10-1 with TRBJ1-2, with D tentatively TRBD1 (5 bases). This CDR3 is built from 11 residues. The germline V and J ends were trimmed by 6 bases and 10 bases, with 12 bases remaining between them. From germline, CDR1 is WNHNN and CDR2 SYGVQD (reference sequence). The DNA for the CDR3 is TGCGCCAGCAGAGAAGACAGCATCTACACCTTC. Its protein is CASREDSIYTF.

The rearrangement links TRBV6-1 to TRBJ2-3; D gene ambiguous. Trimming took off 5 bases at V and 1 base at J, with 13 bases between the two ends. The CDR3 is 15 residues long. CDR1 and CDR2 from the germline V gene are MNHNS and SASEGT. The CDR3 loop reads CASSPISLGTDTQYF. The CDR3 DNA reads TGTGCCAGCAGTCCCATCTCCCTAGGCACAGATACGCAGTATTTT.

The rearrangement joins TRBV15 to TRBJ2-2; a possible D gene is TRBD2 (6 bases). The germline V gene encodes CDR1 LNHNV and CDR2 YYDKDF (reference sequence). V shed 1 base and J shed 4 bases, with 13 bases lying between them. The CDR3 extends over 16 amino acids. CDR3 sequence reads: CATSRVAGRGTGELFF. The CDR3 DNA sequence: TGTGCCACCAGCAGAGTCGCGGGACGGGGCACCGGGGAGCTGTTTTTT.